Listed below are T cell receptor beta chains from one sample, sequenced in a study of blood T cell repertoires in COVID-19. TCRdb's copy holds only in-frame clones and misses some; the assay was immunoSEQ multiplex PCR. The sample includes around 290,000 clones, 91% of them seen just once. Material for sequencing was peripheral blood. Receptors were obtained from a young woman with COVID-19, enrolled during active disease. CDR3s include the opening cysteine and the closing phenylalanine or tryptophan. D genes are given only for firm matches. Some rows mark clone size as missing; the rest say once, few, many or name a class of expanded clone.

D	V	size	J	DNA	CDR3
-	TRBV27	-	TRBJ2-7	TGTGCCAGCAGTCAGGGATCCCCTCTCTCCTACGAGCAGTACTTC	CASSQGSPLSYEQYF
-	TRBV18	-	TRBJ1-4	TGTGCCAGCTCACAGGGGATGTCTAATGAAAAACTGTTTTTT	CASSQGMSNEKLFF
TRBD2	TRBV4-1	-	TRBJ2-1	TGCGCCAGCAGCCAAGTGGGGACTAGCGGGAGGCCCTACAATGAGCAGTTCTTC	CASSQVGTSGRPYNEQFF
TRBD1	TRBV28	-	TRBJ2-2	TGTGCCAGCAGTTTATATAGGACAGGGGACACCGGGGAGCTGTTTTTT	CASSLYRTGDTGELFF
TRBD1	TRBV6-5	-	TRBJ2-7	TGTGCCAGCAGCATCACCGGGACAGGGGTGTACGAGCAGTACTTC	CASSITGTGVYEQYF
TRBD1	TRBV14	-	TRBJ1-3	TGTGCCAGCAGCCAATCCGGACAGGGCCACACCATATATTTT	CASSQSGQGHTIYF
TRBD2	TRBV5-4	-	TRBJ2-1	TGTGCCAGCAGCCCCGGGGGGGTAGTATACAATGAGCAGTTCTTC	CASSPGGVVYNEQFF
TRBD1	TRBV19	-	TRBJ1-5	TGTGCCAGCAGGGGGTCAGGGGGTCAGGGTCAGCCCCAGCATTTT	CASRGSGGQGQPQHF
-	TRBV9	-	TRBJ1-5	TGTGCCAGCAGCGTAAGCAGGGTTAGCAATCAGCCCCAGCATTTT	CASSVSRVSNQPQHF
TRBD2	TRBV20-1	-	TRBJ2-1	TGCAGTGCTAGTTTCGGGACTAGCGGATACAATGAGCAGTTCTTC	CSASFGTSGYNEQFF
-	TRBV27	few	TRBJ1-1	TGTGCCAGGAGACCCTTGACTCCACAGGGCGTGAACACTGAAGCTTTCTTT	CARRPLTPQGVNTEAFF
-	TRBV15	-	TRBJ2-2	TGTGCCACCAGAGAGAGCGGATACCAAACCGGGGAGCTGTTTTTT	CATRESGYQTGELFF
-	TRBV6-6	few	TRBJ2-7	TGTGCCAGCAGTTCTGGGGCGACCTACGAGCAGTACTTC	CASSSGATYEQYF
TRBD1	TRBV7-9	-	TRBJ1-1	TGTGCCAGCAGCTGGGACAGGGAAGGTGAAGCTTTCTTT	CASSWDREGEAFF
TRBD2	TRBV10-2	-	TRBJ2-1	TGCGCCAGCAGTGGAAGTAGCCGGACTAGCGGAGACGAAGAGCAGTTCTTC	CASSGSSRTSGDEEQFF
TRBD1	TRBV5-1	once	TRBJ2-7	TGCGCCAGCGGGACAGGGGGGTCCTACGAGCAGTACTTC	CASGTGGSYEQYF
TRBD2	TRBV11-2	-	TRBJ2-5	TGTGCCAGCAGCCTACTAGCGGGAGGGTTCGAGGAGACCCAGTACTTC	CASSLLAGGFEETQYF
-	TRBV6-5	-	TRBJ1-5	TGTGCCAGCAGCCCAAATACCGGTAGCGGTCAGCCCCAGCATTTT	CASSPNTGSGQPQHF
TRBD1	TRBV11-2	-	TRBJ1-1	TGTGCCAGCAGCTTAGTGACAGGGGCCACCACTGAAGCTTTCTTT	CASSLVTGATTEAFF
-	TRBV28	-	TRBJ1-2	TGTGCCAGCAGTTTCCACCTGGGGCCTAGGCGCTATGGCTACACCTTC	CASSFHLGPRRYGYTF
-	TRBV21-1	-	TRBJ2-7	TGTGCCAGCAGCAAAGCCCGGGGATGGAGTTCCTACGAGCAGTACTTC	CASSKARGWSSYEQYF
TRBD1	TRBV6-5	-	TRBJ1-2	TGTGCCAGCAGTTACCCCTCGGGCAGGGGGCTCTATGGCTACACCTTC	CASSYPSGRGLYGYTF
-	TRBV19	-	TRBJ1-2	TGTGCCAGTAGTATCCGCAGGGAAATCGGCTATGGCTACACCTTC	CASSIRREIGYGYTF
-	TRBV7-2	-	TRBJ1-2	TGTGCCAGCAGCTTAGCATCGTTTAGGAGCGTCAACTCCAACTATGGCTACACCTTC	CASSLASFRSVNSNYGYTF
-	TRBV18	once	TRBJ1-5	TGTGCCAGCTCACCACCGGGGGGGGATCAGCCCCAGCATTTT	CASSPPGGDQPQHF
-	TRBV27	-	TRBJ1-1	TGTGCCAGCAGTCCAGGGCTCCCGAACACTGAAGCTTTCTTT	CASSPGLPNTEAFF
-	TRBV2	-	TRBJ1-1	TGTGCCAGCAGGGGGCAGGGCACTGAAGCTTTCTTT	CASRGQGTEAFF
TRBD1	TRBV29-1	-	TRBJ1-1	TGCAGCACAAAAACAGGGGATTACACTGAAGCTTTCTTT	CSTKTGDYTEAFF
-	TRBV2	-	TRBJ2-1	TGTGCCAGCAGTGACAGGGCTTCCTACAATGAGCAGTTCTTC	CASSDRASYNEQFF
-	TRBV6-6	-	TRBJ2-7	TGTGCCAGCAGGGAGGGTACCTACGAGCAGTACTTC	CASREGTYEQYF
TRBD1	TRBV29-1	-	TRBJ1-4	TGCAGCGTTTTGGACAGGGGCCGGAATGAAAAACTGTTTTTT	CSVLDRGRNEKLFF
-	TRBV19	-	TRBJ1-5	TGTGCCAGTAGTATCGGGGGAAATCAGCCCCAGCATTTT	CASSIGGNQPQHF
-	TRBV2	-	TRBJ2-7	TGTGCCAGCAGTGCCACCTACGAGCAGTACTTC	CASSATYEQYF
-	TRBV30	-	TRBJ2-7	TGTGCCCGCAGGGCAGGGAAGAGTGGCGAGCAGTACTTC	CARRAGKSGEQYF
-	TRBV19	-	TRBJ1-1	TGTGCCAGTAGTATGGAAGGATCCGGGGGTAAGGGTGAAGCTTTCTTT	CASSMEGSGGKGEAFF
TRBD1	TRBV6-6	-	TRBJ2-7	TGTGCCAGCAGTGGCCGGGACAGGCCATCCTACGAGCAGTACTTC	CASSGRDRPSYEQYF
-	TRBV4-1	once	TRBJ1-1	TGCGCCAGCAGCCAAGGGGGACATCGAATGAACACTGAAGCTTTCTTT	CASSQGGHRMNTEAFF
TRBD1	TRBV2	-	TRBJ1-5	TGTGCCAGCGAAAGGGGACAGGGCAATCAGCCCCAGCATTTT	CASERGQGNQPQHF